This T cell receptor (beta chain) came from a study of cytomegalovirus exposure and HLA in healthy donors. This CDR3 has 15 residues. Trimming pared 0 bases from V and 4 bases from J, leaving 13 bases between. Germline V gene data show CDR1 as MNHEY and CDR2 as SVGAGI. The PCR made use of 60 Vbeta and 13 Jbeta primers. Repertoires were generated with immunoSEQ multiplex PCR, while TCRdb's copy carries only in-frame clones and drops some. The sample gives 250,000 or so clones, more than 70% of which show up once; 1.3% is in the top ten. Study-wide findings and caveats: While the bulk of TCR sequences proved rare, some public TCRs turned up in many donors. With later analysis, a missense DCLRE1C variant became linked to TCR beta V- and J-gene trimming.

With regard to this clone: Its specificity is unknown.

This TCR was sampled from a human donor in good health. The sample was PBMCs. V usage is TRBV6-5 and J usage is TRBJ2-7, with D possibly being TRBD1 (6 bases). The CDR3: CASSYSGVRGYEQYF. DNA for the CDR3: TGTGCCAGCAGTTACTCGGGTGTCAGGGGTTACGAGCAGTACTTC.